This T cell receptor (beta chain) was retrieved from a study of blood T cell repertoires in COVID-19. As for the study in general: The United States, Italy and Spain supplied acute and convalescent COVID-19 samples.

Between the trimmed V and J ends, which lost 1 base and 4 bases, there was a span of 10 bases. The germline V gene has CDR1 SEHNR and CDR2 FQNEAQ (reference sequence). CDR3 size: 14 residues. Per the study methods: Amplified reference gene primers provided the basis for estimating nucleated cell counts. Repertoires were generated with immunoSEQ multiplex PCR, while TCRdb's copy carries only in-frame clones and drops some. The V and J calls and clone size were taken over from that table, and D and trimming were inferred from the DNA. The data contain approximately 97,000 clones, approximately 85% of them singletons.

The sequence was obtained from a human donor in a cohort sampled during active COVID-19. This rearrangement joins TRBV7-9 to TRBJ1-2; a weak D match, TRBD1 (6 bases). What was sequenced was peripheral blood. CDR3 sequence: CASSLGDTLYGYTF. DNA for the CDR3: TGTGCCAGCAGCTTAGGGGACACCCTCTATGGCTACACCTTC.